What follows is one T cell receptor beta chain and its context. The sample belongs to a study of T cell changes during pregnancy in multiple sclerosis. J was trimmed by 1 base and V by 5 bases; bases with no gene match: 5. The length of the CDR3 is 17 residues. The V gene's germline CDR1 is SEHNR and CDR2 FQNEAQ (reference sequence). TCRdb's table, derived via immunoSEQ multiplex PCR, lists solely in-frame clones and lacks some. The data contain 68,000 or so clones, 92% of them singletons. The sample in question was peripheral blood, obtained in the second trimester of pregnancy. The chain is built from TRBV7-9 and TRBJ2-7; 16 nucleotides agree with TRBD2. The receptor's source is a female donor in good health, enrolled as a control in a pregnancy study. The CDR3 reads CASSTGTSGRGSYEQYF. The CDR3 region has the DNA TGTGCCAGCAGCACCGGGACTAGCGGGAGGGGGTCCTACGAGCAGTACTTC.